This TCR beta chain appears in the sequencing data of a study of blood T cell repertoires in COVID-19. Source study methods: Nucleated cell counts were estimated from reference gene primer amplification. The table came from immunoSEQ multiplex PCR; TCRdb's copy has only in-frame clones and leaves some out. Clone size and the V and J calls come from that table; the DNA yielded D and trimming. The table records over 250,000 clones, about 90% of them present only once. Which cohort a participant joined came from the clinical history participants gave. Input material: PBMCs or T cells enriched from blood (not recorded which). The sequence was obtained from a woman in her fifties or sixties who had recovered from COVID-19.

Here the CDR3 DNA reads TGTGCCAGCAGTCCACGGACTAGCGGGAGTTACGAGCAGTTCTTC. It codes for CASSPRTSGSYEQFF. The genes are TRBV28 and TRBJ2-1; 13 nucleotides align to TRBD2. This CDR3 comprises 15 residues. Germline V gene lookup returns CDR1 MDHEN and CDR2 SYDVKM. With 5 bases clipped from V and 10 bases from J, the junction kept 8 bases outside the gene matches.